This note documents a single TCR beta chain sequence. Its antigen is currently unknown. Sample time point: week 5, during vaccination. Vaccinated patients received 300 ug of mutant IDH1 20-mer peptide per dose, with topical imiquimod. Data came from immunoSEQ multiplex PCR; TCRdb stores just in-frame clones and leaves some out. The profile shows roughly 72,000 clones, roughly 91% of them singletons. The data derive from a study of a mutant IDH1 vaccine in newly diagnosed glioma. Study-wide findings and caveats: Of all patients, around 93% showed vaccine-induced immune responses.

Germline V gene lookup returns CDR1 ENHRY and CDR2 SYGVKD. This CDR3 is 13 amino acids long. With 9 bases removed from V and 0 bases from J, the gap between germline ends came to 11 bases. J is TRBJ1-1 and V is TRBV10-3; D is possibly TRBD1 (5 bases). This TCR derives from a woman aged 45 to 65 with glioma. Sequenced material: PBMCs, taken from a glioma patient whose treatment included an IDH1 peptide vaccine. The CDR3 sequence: CAIGDQLNTEAFF. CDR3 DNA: TGTGCCATAGGGGATCAATTGAACACTGAAGCTTTCTTT.